Each of the 15 T cell receptor beta chains below was sequenced from the same sample in a study of OX40 agonist ivuxolimab in advanced cancers. Sequencing was performed with immunoSEQ multiplex PCR; in TCRdb, only in-frame clones are kept and a portion is missing. The sample yields about 76,000 clones, 80% to 90% seen once. This sample comprised CD4+ or CD8+ T cells sorted from blood, obtained in a trial of the OX40 agonist ivuxolimab. The receptors originated from an adult with an advanced solid tumor such as melanoma, head and neck, liver or kidney cancer.

This rearrangement joins TRBV13 to TRBJ2-2, with TRBD1 identical over 8 bases. Germline CDR1 is PRHDT and CDR2 is FYEKMQ (reference sequence). V shed 5 bases and J 0 bases; nucleotides not matched to a gene: 5. The CDR3 runs 16 residues. The CDR3 region has the DNA TGTGCCAGCAGCCGGACAGGGAAGACGAACACCGGGGAGCTGTTTTTT. This gives the protein CASSRTGKTNTGELFF.

This sequence joins TRBV19 and TRBJ1-1, with D perhaps TRBD1 (5 bases). CDR1 and CDR2 from the germline V gene are LNHDA and SQIVND (reference sequence). CDR3 length: 15 amino acids. V was trimmed by 3 bases and J by 6 bases, leaving 17 bases between them. In nucleotides, the CDR3 is TGTGCCAGTAGTATTCGTGAGGGGCTCTCCGCTGAAGCTTTCTTT. Translated, it gives CASSIREGLSAEAFF.

The V and J genes are TRBV6-1 and TRBJ2-7; D might be TRBD1 (5 bases). The length of the CDR3 is 12 residues. The germline gives CDR1 MNHNS, CDR2 SASEGT. Trimming stripped 6 bases from V and 2 bases from J, with 8 bases between. CDR3 nucleotide sequence: TGTGCCAGCAGAAAGACAGCCTACGAGCAGTACTTC. This encodes CASRKTAYEQYF.

The chain is built from TRBV7-2 and TRBJ1-2; D might be TRBD1 (5 bases). V gave up 3 bases and J gave up 8 bases, with 16 bases separating them. This CDR3 has 14 residues. CDR1 is SGHTA, CDR2 FQGNSA, per germline. CDR3 sequence reads: CASSLRGDLRGYTF. DNA for the CDR3: TGTGCCAGCAGCTTGAGAGGGGACCTTCGGGGCTACACCTTC.

The chain joins TRBV10-2 to TRBJ2-7; D uncertain. The germline V gene encodes CDR1 WSHSY and CDR2 SAAADI. Trimming left V 8 bases short and J 4 bases short, with 9 bases between. This CDR3 is 11 amino acids long. In DNA, the CDR3 is TGCGCCAGCGGATTGACTTACGAGCAGTACTTC. Protein: CASGLTYEQYF.

The V gene is TRBV19, the J gene TRBJ2-7; D is unresolved. The CDR3 extends over 16 amino acids. V lost 6 bases, J lost 0 bases, and 18 bases lay in between. Germline values: CDR1 LNHDA, CDR2 SQIVND (reference sequence). CDR3 protein: CASSLGGPRSSYEQYF. The CDR3 nucleotides read TGTGCCAGTAGCCTCGGCGGACCCCGTAGCTCCTACGAGCAGTACTTC.

The rearrangement joins TRBV6-4 to TRBJ2-1, with 12 positions matching TRBD2. CDR3 length: 14 residues. Looked up from germline, CDR1 is MRHNA and CDR2 is SNTAGT. After removal of 4 bases from V and 8 bases from J, the junction contained 3 bases not matched to a gene. For the CDR3, the DNA is TGTGCCAGCAGTGGACTAGCGGGAGTACATGAGCAGTTCTTC. This gives the protein CASSGLAGVHEQFF.

The chain carries TRBV27 and TRBJ2-2, with D unclear. The germline gives CDR1 MNHEY, CDR2 SMNVEV (reference sequence). The CDR3 contains 15 residues. Trimming took 5 bases from V and 4 from J, leaving 14 bases between them. CDR3 sequence (DNA): TGTGCCAGCAGTCCATACCTTGGCGGCACCGGGGAGCTGTTTTTT. Translation gives CASSPYLGGTGELFF.

The J gene is TRBJ2-5, the V gene TRBV5-1; TRBD2 aligns across 11 bases. The CDR3 is made up of 15 amino acids. V was pared by 7 bases and J by 5 bases, with 10 bases of the junction left unmatched. Germline lookup yields CDR1 SGHRS and CDR2 YFSETQ. The CDR3 loop reads CASETSGGGGETQYF. Written as DNA, the CDR3 is TGCGCCAGCGAAACTAGCGGGGGAGGAGGGGAGACCCAGTACTTC.

The chain uses TRBV5-1 and TRBJ2-6; D possibly corresponds to TRBD1 (5 bases). V lost 4 bases to trimming and J lost 2 bases, with 19 bases between them. This CDR3 has 18 amino acids. CDR1 is SGHRS and CDR2 is YFSETQ in the germline V gene. The CDR3 coding sequence is TGCGCCAGCAGCGCGCGGACAACCTTCGGACCTGGGGCCAACGTCCTGACTTTC. Translation: CASSARTTFGPGANVLTF.

This clone counts as medium-sized. The same CDR3 can be traced to other DNA sequences in this sample. The V gene is TRBV19, the J gene TRBJ2-7; D may be TRBD2 (6 bases). The V and J ends lost 1 base and 4 bases respectively, with 8 bases between them. This CDR3 is built from 13 residues. Germline assignment: CDR1 LNHDA and CDR2 SQIVND (reference sequence). The CDR3 region is CASSIGAGYEQYF. As DNA, the CDR3 is TGTGCCAGTAGTATAGGTGCGGGATACGAGCAGTACTTC.

The V gene is TRBV5-1, the J gene TRBJ2-3; TRBD1 aligns across 9 bases. From germline, CDR1 is SGHRS and CDR2 YFSETQ. The length of the CDR3 is 15 residues. The V and J ends lost 0 bases and 3 bases, in that order; junction bases with no gene match: 2. The CDR3 loop is CASSLGTGETDTQYF. CDR3 sequence (DNA): TGCGCCAGCAGCTTGGGGACAGGGGAGACAGATACGCAGTATTTT.

The J gene is TRBJ2-3, the V gene TRBV4-3; no firm D call. V was shortened by 0 bases and J by 9 bases, with 10 bases between the two germline ends. Germline-derived CDR1 and CDR2 are LGHNA and YSLEER. CDR3 size: 13 residues. The CDR3 here is CASSQDPLRTQYF. CDR3 in DNA: TGCGCCAGCAGCCAAGACCCCCTGCGCACGCAGTATTTT.

Ten or more counts support this clone. The V call is TRBV7-9, the J call TRBJ2-7, with no clear D. The V gene's germline CDR1 is SEHNR and CDR2 FQNEAQ (reference sequence). V lost 5 bases and J 2 bases, leaving 19 bases between the germline ends. This CDR3 contains 16 residues. The DNA for the CDR3 is TGTGCCAGCAGCCCCAAGTGGCGACTCGGAGCCTACGAGCAGTACTTC. This gives the protein CASSPKWRLGAYEQYF.

V gene TRBV6-5 combines with J gene TRBJ2-1; D possibly matches TRBD1 or TRBD2 (6 bases each). CDR3 size: 15 residues. Deletions cut 2 bases from V and 3 bases from J, with 11 bases between. Germline V gene sequence: CDR1 MNHEY, CDR2 SVGAGI. CDR3 region: CASSYGGLVYNEQFF. In nucleotides, the CDR3 is TGTGCCAGCAGTTACGGGGGGCTTGTCTACAATGAGCAGTTCTTC.